This T cell receptor (beta chain) originates from a study of T cells after yellow fever vaccination. Findings of the study overall: Clonotypes found in both CD4 and CD8 compartments made up a small share.

TCRdb passed the 5' RACE reads through MiXCR, listing each CDR3 protein once. The table shows hundreds of thousands of distinct CDR3 sequences, with less than 25% occurring only once. In this sample, this clonotype turned up many times. Its antigen is not identified. The CDR3 runs to 12 residues. Trimming cost V 2 bases and J 3 bases, with 5 bases left between them. Germline lookup yields CDR1 SGHRS and CDR2 YFSETQ. The specimen was PBMCs, collected roughly 23 days after the first yellow fever vaccination. V and J are TRBV5-1 and TRBJ2-5, with D perhaps matching TRBD2 (5 bases). This sequence was found in a young man who received the YFV17D yellow fever vaccine. The CDR3: CASSFGEETQYF. The CDR3 coding sequence is TGCGCCAGCAGCTTCGGGGAAGAGACCCAGTACTTC.